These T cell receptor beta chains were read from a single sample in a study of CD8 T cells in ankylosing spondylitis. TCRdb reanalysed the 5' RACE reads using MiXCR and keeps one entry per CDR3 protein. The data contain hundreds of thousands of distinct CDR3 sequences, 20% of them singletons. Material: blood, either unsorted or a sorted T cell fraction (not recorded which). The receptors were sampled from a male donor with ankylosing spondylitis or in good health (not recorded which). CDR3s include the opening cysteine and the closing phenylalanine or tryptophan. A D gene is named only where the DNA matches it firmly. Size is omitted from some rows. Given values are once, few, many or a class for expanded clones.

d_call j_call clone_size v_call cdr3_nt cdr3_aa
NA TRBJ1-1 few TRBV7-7 TGTAGTGGGGGGACTGAAGCTTTCTTT CSGGTEAFF
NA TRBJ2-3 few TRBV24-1 TGTGCCACCAGTCCCAGCCCTAGTGTAGATACGCAGTATTTT CATSPSPSVDTQYF
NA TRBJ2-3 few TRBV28 TGTGCCAGCAGTTTATGGGTGCGGGGGCGGGGAGATACGCAGTATTTT CASSLWVRGRGDTQYF
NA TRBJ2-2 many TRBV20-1 TGCAGCGCACGAGGGGGGGCAAACACCGGGGAGCTGTTTTTT CSARGGANTGELFF
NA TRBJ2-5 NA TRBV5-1 TGCGCCAGCAGTGACCCCCGGGACATCCTTCAAGAGACCCAGTACTTC CASSDPRDILQETQYF
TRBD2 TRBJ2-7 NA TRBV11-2 TGTGCCCAAAGCGGGGGTGACTACGAGCAGTACTTC CAQSGGDYEQYF
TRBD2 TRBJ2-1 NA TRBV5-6 TGTGCCAGCAGCTTGTTCCAGCGGGGGGCCGGCAATGAGCAGTTCTTC CASSLFQRGAGNEQFF
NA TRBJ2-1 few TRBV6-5 TGTGCCAGCAGTTACTCCCCGTTGACATTCGCCCGCAATGAGCAGTTCTTC CASSYSPLTFARNEQFF
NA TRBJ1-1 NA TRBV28 TGTGCCAGCAGTTCGCGATCGGCGATGAACACTGAAGCTTTCTTT CASSSRSAMNTEAFF
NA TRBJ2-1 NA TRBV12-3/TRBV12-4 TGTGCCAGCAGTCAAGTGCGACCAACATACAATGAGCAGTTCTTC CASSQVRPTYNEQFF
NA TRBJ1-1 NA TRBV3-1 TGTGCCAGCAGCCAAGACCACAGGGAATGGGCTTTCTTT CASSQDHREWAFF
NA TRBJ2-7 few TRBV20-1 TGCAGTGCTCGAGGGTTCTCCTACGAGCAGTACTTC CSARGFSYEQYF
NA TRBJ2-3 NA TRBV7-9 TGTGCCAGCAGCTCCCCCCTGACAAGCACAGATACGCAGTATTTT CASSSPLTSTDTQYF
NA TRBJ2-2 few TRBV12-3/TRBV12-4 TGTGCCAGCACCTATAGCCCTCACACCGGGGAGCTGTTTTTT CASTYSPHTGELFF
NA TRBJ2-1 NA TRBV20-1 TGCAGTGCTAGAGACCTGGTGGAGGGCAATGAGCAGTTCTTC CSARDLVEGNEQFF
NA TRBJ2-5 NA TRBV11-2 TGTGCCAGCGGGACTTGGGACGTTGGACAAGAGACCCAGTACTTC CASGTWDVGQETQYF
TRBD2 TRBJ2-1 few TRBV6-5 TGTGCCAGCAGTTACAACGGGGGGGAAAATGAGCAGTTCTTC CASSYNGGENEQFF
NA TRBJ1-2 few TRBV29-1 TGCAGCGTTAAACAGGGACCTGGCTACACCTTC CSVKQGPGYTF
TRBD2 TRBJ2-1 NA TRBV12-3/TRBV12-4 TGTGCCAGCATCGCGGGACTAGCGGGGGATGAGCAGTTCTTC CASIAGLAGDEQFF
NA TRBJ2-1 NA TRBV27 TGTGCCAGCAGTTTATCAGGGGGGGGGATCTATGAGCAGTTCTTC CASSLSGGGIYEQFF
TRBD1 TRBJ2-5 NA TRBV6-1 TGTGCCAGCGGCGCATTAGGGGGCGTAGGAGAGACCCAGTACTTC CASGALGGVGETQYF
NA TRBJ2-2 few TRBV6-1 TGTGCCAGCAGTCCAGTGGCAGGGTTGTACACCGGGGAGCTGTTTTTT CASSPVAGLYTGELFF
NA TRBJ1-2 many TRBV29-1 TGCAGCGTTGAAGACGGCAGCATGGGCTATGGCTACACCTTC CSVEDGSMGYGYTF
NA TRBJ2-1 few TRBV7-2 TGTGCCAGCAGCCCGATTATGGGGCGAAGGGATGAGCAGTTCTTC CASSPIMGRRDEQFF
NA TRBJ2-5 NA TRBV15 TGTGCCACCAGCAGAGACGTGGGCAGCCAAGAGACCCAGTACTTC CATSRDVGSQETQYF
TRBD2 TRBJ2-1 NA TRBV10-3 TGTGCCATCAGCCCCGGGGCGGGGGGACCAAACTCATACAATGAGCAGTTCTTC CAISPGAGGPNSYNEQFF
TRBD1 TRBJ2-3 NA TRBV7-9 TGTGCCAGCAGCTTCTTCGGGACAGGGATAAATACGCAGTATTTT CASSFFGTGINTQYF
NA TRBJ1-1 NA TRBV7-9 TGTGCCAGCAGCTCATCGTGGGGTGCCGAAGCTTTCTTT CASSSSWGAEAFF
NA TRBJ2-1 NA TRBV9 TGTGCCAGCAGCGTAGAACAGCCCTCCTACAATGAGCAGTTCTTC CASSVEQPSYNEQFF
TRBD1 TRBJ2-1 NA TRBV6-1 TGTGCCAGCATACAGGGGGTATCAAACAATGAGCAGTTCTTC CASIQGVSNNEQFF
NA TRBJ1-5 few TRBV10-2 TGCGCCAGCACCGGAGGGGTAGCGGGACAGCCCCAGCATTTT CASTGGVAGQPQHF
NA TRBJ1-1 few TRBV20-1 TGCAGTGCTAGAGAGGTGAACACTGAAGCTTTCTTT CSAREVNTEAFF
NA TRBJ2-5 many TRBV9 TGTGCCAGCAGCGTAGGGGGGGAAGAGACCCAGTACTTC CASSVGGEETQYF
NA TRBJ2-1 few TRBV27 TGTGCCAGCAGTTTGTTTACGGGTCAGCACAATGAGCAGTTCTTC CASSLFTGQHNEQFF
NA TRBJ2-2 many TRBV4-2 TGTGCCAGCAGCGAATCGAACAGGGACACCGGGGAGCTGTTTTTT CASSESNRDTGELFF
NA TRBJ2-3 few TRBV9 TGTGCCAGCAGCGTCAACAGGGGGGGATCAGATACGCAGTATTTT CASSVNRGGSDTQYF
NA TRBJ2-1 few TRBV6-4 TGTGCCAGCAGTGACGGGGGCTACAATGAGCAGTTCTTC CASSDGGYNEQFF
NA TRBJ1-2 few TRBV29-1 TGCAGCGTCGCCGACCCGGGGTCGTACTATGGCTACACCTTC CSVADPGSYYGYTF
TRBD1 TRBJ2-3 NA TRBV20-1 TGCAGTGCGGATACGACAGGGGCCAACACAGATACGCAGTATTTT CSADTTGANTDTQYF
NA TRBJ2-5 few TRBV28 TGTGCCAGCAGTGGGGGCCGGGCCCTCCAAGAGACCCAGTACTTC CASSGGRALQETQYF
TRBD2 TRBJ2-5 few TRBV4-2 TGTGCCAGCAGCCAAGGCTTAGCGGGGCTCCAAGAGACCCAGTACTTC CASSQGLAGLQETQYF
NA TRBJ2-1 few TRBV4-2 TGTGCCAGCAGCCAAGATGGAGTCGGCAGCTACAATGAGCAGTTCTTC CASSQDGVGSYNEQFF
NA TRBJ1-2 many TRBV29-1 TGCAGCGTTGAAGATGTTCCAGTTGACGGCTACACCTTC CSVEDVPVDGYTF
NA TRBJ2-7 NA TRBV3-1 TGTGCCAGCAGCCCCCGGGGGAGTCTGGTCTACGAGCAGTACTTC CASSPRGSLVYEQYF
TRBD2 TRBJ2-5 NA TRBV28 TGTGCCAGCAGTTTATTCACTGGGGGGGTCCAAGAGACCCAGTACTTC CASSLFTGGVQETQYF
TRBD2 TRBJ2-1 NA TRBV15 TGTGCCACCAGCAGAGATCTTGTGGGACTAGGGCAATATGAGCAGTTCTTC CATSRDLVGLGQYEQFF
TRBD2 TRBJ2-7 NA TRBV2 TGTGCCAGCAGTGTAGGTAGCGGGGGACCCGACGGGCAGTACTTC CASSVGSGGPDGQYF
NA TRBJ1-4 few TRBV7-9 TGTGCCAGCAGCCTTGGGGCGGCGGCTAATGAAAAACTGTTTTTT CASSLGAAANEKLFF
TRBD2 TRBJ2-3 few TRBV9 TGTGCCAGCAGCCCCCGACTAGCGGGGCTCCTCACAGATACGCAGTATTTT CASSPRLAGLLTDTQYF
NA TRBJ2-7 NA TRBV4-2 TGTGCCAGCAGCCAGGGACTGACCTCTTACGAGCAGTACTTC CASSQGLTSYEQYF
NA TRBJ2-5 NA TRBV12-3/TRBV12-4 TGTGCCAGCATGGACCCCCATGAGGAGACCCAGTACTTC CASMDPHEETQYF
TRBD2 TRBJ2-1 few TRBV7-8 TGTGCCAGCAGCTTATGGGCTAGCGGGCGGAACAATGAGCAGTTCTTC CASSLWASGRNNEQFF
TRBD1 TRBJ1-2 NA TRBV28 TGTGCCAGCAGTTCGACAGGGGTTGGCTACACCTTC CASSSTGVGYTF
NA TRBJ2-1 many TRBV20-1 TGCAGTGCAAGAGGGGCCCCTCACAATGAGCAGTTCTTC CSARGAPHNEQFF
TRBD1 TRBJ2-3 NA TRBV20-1 TGCAGTGCTAGGCCGGGACAGGAGAGCACAGATACGCAGTATTTT CSARPGQESTDTQYF
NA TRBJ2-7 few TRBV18 TGTGCCAGCTCACCCGTACAAGGTACCTACGAGCAGTACTTC CASSPVQGTYEQYF
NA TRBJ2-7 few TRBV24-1 TGTGCCACCAGTGATTTGGCAGCGGGCGAGCAGTACTTC CATSDLAAGEQYF
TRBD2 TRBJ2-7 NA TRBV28 TGTGCCAGCAGTCCCCGGGGGGGCCCAGACGAGCAGTACTTC CASSPRGGPDEQYF
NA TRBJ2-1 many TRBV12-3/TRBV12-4 TGTGCCAGCAGTCTCAGAGGGGATGAGCAGTTCTTC CASSLRGDEQFF
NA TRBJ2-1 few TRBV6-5 TGTGCCAGCAGTTACTCAAATAGCGGCGATGAGCAGTTCTTC CASSYSNSGDEQFF